This passage covers 5 T cell receptor beta chains from one sample sequenced in a study of graft-versus-host responses after intestinal transplantation. Method: immunoSEQ multiplex PCR; TCRdb's copy keeps in-frame clones and lacks some. The sample holds under 55,000 clones, about 91% seen once. This material consisted of PBMCs, taken 524 days after transplant. The receptor set was obtained from a human patient who received an intestinal transplant, so some T cells may come from the graft donor.

The CDR3 region is CASSPSQVTYEQYF. The CDR3 bases are TGTGCCAGCTCACCATCGCAGGTTACCTACGAGCAGTACTTC. This chain connects TRBV18 to TRBJ2-7; D call uncertain. The CDR3 covers 14 residues. The germline V and J ends were trimmed by 2 bases and 2 bases, with 10 bases remaining between them. Germline-derived CDR1 and CDR2 are KGHSH and LQKENI. The variable domain in full, completed from reference TRBV18 and TRBJ2-7, reads NAGVMQNPRHLVRRRGQEARLRCSPMKGHSHVYWYRQLPEEGLKFMVYLQKENIIDESGMPKERFSAEFPKEGPSILRIQQVVRGDSAAYFCASSPSQVTYEQYFGPGTRLTVT.

A single count supports this clone. This chain links TRBV7-9 with TRBJ1-2; tentatively, D is TRBD1 (6 bases). This CDR3 comprises 14 residues. Between the trimmed V and J ends, which lost 1 base and 5 bases, there was a span of 11 bases. Looked up from germline, CDR1 is SEHNR and CDR2 is FQNEAQ (reference sequence). For the CDR3, the DNA is TGTGCCAGCAGCTTAGAGGGGGGTAATTATGGCTACACCTTC. Residues: CASSLEGGNYGYTF.

This chain links TRBV4-1 with TRBJ2-1; TRBD2 is a possible D gene (6 bases). Per germline, CDR1 MGHRA and CDR2 YSYEKL. The length of the CDR3 is 16 residues. V lost 0 bases and J lost 7, with 16 bases in between. The CDR3 region has the DNA TGCGCCAGCAGCCAAGACGAGGGACTTAGGGGTAATGAGCAGTTCTTC. Translation: CASSQDEGLRGNEQFF.

V is TRBV4-3 and J is TRBJ2-2; D call uncertain. CDR3 length: 15 residues. Germline CDR1 reads LGHNA; CDR2 reads YSLEER. V was cut by 3 bases and J by 1 base, with 9 bases left in between. In nucleotides, the CDR3 is TGCGCCAGCAGCCACGCGATGGAGAACACCGGGGAGCTGTTTTTT. Protein sequence: CASSHAMENTGELFF.

The chain uses TRBV5-6 and TRBJ1-4, with D possibly TRBD1 on 6 matching bases. The CDR3 is made up of 13 amino acids. Germline values: CDR1 SGHDT, CDR2 YYEEEE. Trimming took 4 bases from V and 2 from J, leaving 6 bases between them. CDR3: CASSTGTNEKLFF. The CDR3, as DNA: TGTGCCAGCAGCACAGGGACTAATGAAAAACTGTTTTTT.